The sequence of this T cell receptor (beta chain) was determined in a study of T cell responses to AZD1222 COVID-19 vaccine (TCRdb year 2021). About the study as a whole: A total of 233 trial participants underwent TCR sequencing, of whom some 200 had received two doses of AZD1222 and around 25 had received two doses of the MenACWY control vaccine. Trial participants were enrolled by age into subgroups of 18-55, 56-69 and 70-plus years, and about 150, 27 and 61 TCR-sequenced participants, respectively, were included in these subgroups. Study-level results and caveats: Participants were mostly white British and included more females than males, and it was suggested by the authors that clonal diversity may have been underestimated. Because no samples from the day 14 peak response were available, repertoires could be characterized only after the peak T cell response. In the small 56-69-year group, the increase in depth fell short of significance, most likely because of low power. Only six or seven AZD1222 recipients were SARS-CoV-2 seropositive at baseline, limiting conclusions about previously exposed vaccinees. Reportedly, almost half of the unique spike-specific TCRs recognized epitopes lying outside the regions that are mutated in the B.1.351 and B.1.1.7 variants. CD4 TCRs associated with the vaccine covered the entire spike protein, and the dominant responses were in regions 160-218 and 743-854. After two AZD1222 doses, spike-specific TCR breadth and depth were significantly higher than at day 0 and than in MenACWY recipients.

The CDR3 regions of human TCRbeta chains were subjected to immunosequencing. Regarding the original processing steps: Repertoire TCRs were matched against a reference library of SARS-CoV-2-specific TCRs generated with the MIRA antigen-specificity platform. Breadth meant the fraction of unique TCRs that were SARS-CoV-2-associated, whereas depth meant the fraction of total T cells that were SARS-CoV-2-associated. Using the MIRA data, every spike-specific TCR was mapped to the spike region that the TCR reacted to and assigned to either a CD4 or a CD8 class. Log10-transformed breadth and depth values were compared by one-way ANOVA with Sidak's multiple comparisons tests. This is the immuneACCESS table as TCRdb keeps it, with only in-frame sequences that have V and J called. A part of the clones is gone; compared with another copy, unresolved V genes explain less than half, and the rest is unexplained. V and J calls and clone size are those listed in that table; D and trimming were worked out from the DNA. The table for this sample lists roughly 150,000 clones; around 88% of them were counted only once. Roughly 0.98% of the sample belongs to the ten largest clones.

A few counts support this clone. No cognate antigen has been identified for it. No base qualities exist here, and no much larger clone lies one base off it. The CDR3 starts with the cysteine, ends with the phenylalanine, and has 14 residues. Only CDR3 DNA remains: 42 bases, in frame from the first base. As encoded in the germline V gene, CDR1 is SGHNT while CDR2 is YENEEA. The germline ends are 10 bases apart after V is trimmed by 5 bases and J by 1 base. The time point label, read with the paper, signifies: about 28 days (+/-7) after the second vaccine dose. AZD1222 recipients with second doses at about 4 weeks or about 12 weeks were pooled, because spike-specific TCR depth and breadth did not differ between schedules. Vaccinee samples were obtained from the UK trials COV001 and COV002, which included a single-blind randomized controlled phase 2/3 trial of AZD1222 (ChAdOx1 nCoV-19) in healthy adults. For TCRbeta chain sequencing, PBMC samples were collected from trial participants at day 0 and at day 28 after the second dose.

The sequenced sample was peripheral blood, obtained 28 days after the second AZD1222 dose. The V gene is TRBV11-3 and the J gene is TRBJ2-3; the D match is possibly TRBD1 or TRBD2, with 5 bases aligned in each. This clonotype was obtained from an adult who received the AZD1222 COVID-19 vaccine. The DNA sequence follows: TGTGCCAGCAGCGACACGGGACGCACAGATACGCAGTATTTT. Translated, this gives CASSDTGRTDTQYF. The full variable domain, completed from the reference TRBV11-3 and TRBJ2-3 proteins outside the CDR3, reads EAGVVQSPRYKIIEKKQPVAFWCNPISGHNTLYWYLQNLGQGPELLIRYENEEAVDDSQLPKDRFSAERLKGVDSTLKIQPAELGDSAVYLCASSDTGRTDTQYFGPGTRLTVL.